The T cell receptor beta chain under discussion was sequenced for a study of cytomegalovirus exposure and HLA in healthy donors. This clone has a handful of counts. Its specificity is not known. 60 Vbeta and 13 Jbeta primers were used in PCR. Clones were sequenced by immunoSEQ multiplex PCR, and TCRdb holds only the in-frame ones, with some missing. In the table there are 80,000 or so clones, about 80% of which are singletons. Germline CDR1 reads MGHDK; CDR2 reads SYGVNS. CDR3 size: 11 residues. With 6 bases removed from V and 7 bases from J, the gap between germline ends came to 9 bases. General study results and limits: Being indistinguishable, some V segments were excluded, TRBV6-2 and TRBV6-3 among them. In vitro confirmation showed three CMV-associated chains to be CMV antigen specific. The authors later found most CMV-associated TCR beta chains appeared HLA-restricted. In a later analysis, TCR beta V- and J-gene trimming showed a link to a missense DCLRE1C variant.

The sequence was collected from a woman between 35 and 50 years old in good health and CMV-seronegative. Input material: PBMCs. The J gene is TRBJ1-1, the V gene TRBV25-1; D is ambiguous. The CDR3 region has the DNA TGTGCCAGCAGGTTGGAGGTTGAAGCTTTCTTT. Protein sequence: CASRLEVEAFF.